The subject of this entry is one T cell receptor (beta chain). The same CDR3 also results from other DNA sequences found in this sample. The data were taken from a study of blood T cell repertoires in COVID-19. Trimming removed 5 bases from V and 4 bases from J, with 5 bases in between. The CDR3 totals 12 residues. Measured with immunoSEQ multiplex PCR; TCRdb has only the in-frame clones, and not every one. Here the sample spans 400,000 to 450,000 clones, 75% to 90% being singletons. V usage is TRBV12-3 or TRBV12-4 and J usage is TRBJ2-2; no firm D call. The source of this sequence is a man aged 25-45 years who had recovered from COVID-19. Sequencing was done on a sample of PBMCs or T cells enriched from blood (not recorded which). The CDR3 spells CASSLLTGELFF. CDR3 DNA sequence: TGTGCCAGCAGTCTACTCACCGGGGAGCTGTTTTTT.